The rows below give T cell receptor beta chains drawn from one sample of a study of blood T cell repertoires in COVID-19. The table came from immunoSEQ multiplex PCR; TCRdb's copy has only in-frame clones and leaves some out. Of some 450,000 clones listed, roughly 90% are singletons. What was sequenced was peripheral blood. The source of these receptors is a man aged 18 to 29 with COVID-19, enrolled during active disease. Both conserved end residues are part of each CDR3. The D gene is left open where the match is weak. For some rows the clone size is stated as once, few or many, or as a class when expanded; others skip it.

V,J,D,size,DNA,CDR3
TRBV5-1,TRBJ2-7,NA,once,TGCGCCAGCAGCTTTGGGGAGCCCTACGAGCAGTACTTC,CASSFGEPYEQYF
TRBV30,TRBJ2-2,TRBD1,NA,TGTGCCTGGAGTGGGTGGGACAGGGCGTCCGGGGAGCTGTTTTTT,CAWSGWDRASGELFF
TRBV6-5,TRBJ1-2,TRBD1,NA,TGTGCCAGCAGTTACTCGGGACAGGGGAAATATGGCTACACCTTC,CASSYSGQGKYGYTF
TRBV6-5,TRBJ2-7,TRBD1,NA,TGTGCCAGCACCTGGACAGGGAGATCCTACGAGCAGTACTTC,CASTWTGRSYEQYF
TRBV7-9,TRBJ2-5,NA,NA,TGTGCCAGCAGCTTAACAGGGCTCCAAGAGACCCAGTACTTC,CASSLTGLQETQYF
TRBV6-5,TRBJ1-1,NA,NA,TGTGCCAGCAGTTACTCGTCCCGGGAAACGACTGAAGCTTTCTTT,CASSYSSRETTEAFF
TRBV30,TRBJ2-1,NA,NA,TGTGCCTGGGATGGACAAAGCTCCTACAATGAGCAGTTCTTC,CAWDGQSSYNEQFF
TRBV10-3,TRBJ2-7,NA,NA,TGTGCCCGCCGCCGGGAACACTTATTCTACGAGCAGTACTTC,CARRREHLFYEQYF
TRBV24-1,TRBJ2-1,TRBD2,NA,TGTGCCACCAGTGCACTGACTCGGACTAGCGGAGGGGACAATGAGCAGTTCTTC,CATSALTRTSGGDNEQFF
TRBV5-4,TRBJ1-6,NA,NA,TGTGCCAGCAGCGCCGAAGCCTCCTATAATTCACCCCTCCACTTT,CASSAEASYNSPLHF
TRBV19,TRBJ2-3,NA,NA,TGTGCCAGTAGTGGGCAAACGGGGGATACGCAGTATTTT,CASSGQTGDTQYF
TRBV19,TRBJ1-5,NA,NA,TGTGCCAGTAGTATAATAGGGGAAGGGGCCTACAATCAGCCCCAGCATTTT,CASSIIGEGAYNQPQHF
TRBV7-9,TRBJ1-6,NA,NA,TGTGCCAGCAGCCCACCGGGACACACAAATTCACCCCTCCACTTT,CASSPPGHTNSPLHF
TRBV27,TRBJ2-7,NA,NA,TGTGCCAGCAGTCCTAGCGCTACGTTCTCCTACGAGCAGTACTTC,CASSPSATFSYEQYF
TRBV10-3,TRBJ1-2,NA,NA,TGTGCCATCAGTGAGTTCATTAGCAATGGCTACACCTTC,CAISEFISNGYTF
TRBV7-8,TRBJ1-3,NA,NA,TGTGCCAGCAGCCGACAGGCCATCTCTGGAAACACCATATATTTT,CASSRQAISGNTIYF
TRBV29-1,TRBJ2-1,NA,once,TGCAGCGTTGATACGGGTTTGAGCTCCTACAATGAGCAGTTCTTC,CSVDTGLSSYNEQFF
TRBV6-1,TRBJ1-3,NA,NA,TGTGCCAGCAGTGAAGGCGGGGCCGCTGGAAACACCATATATTTT,CASSEGGAAGNTIYF